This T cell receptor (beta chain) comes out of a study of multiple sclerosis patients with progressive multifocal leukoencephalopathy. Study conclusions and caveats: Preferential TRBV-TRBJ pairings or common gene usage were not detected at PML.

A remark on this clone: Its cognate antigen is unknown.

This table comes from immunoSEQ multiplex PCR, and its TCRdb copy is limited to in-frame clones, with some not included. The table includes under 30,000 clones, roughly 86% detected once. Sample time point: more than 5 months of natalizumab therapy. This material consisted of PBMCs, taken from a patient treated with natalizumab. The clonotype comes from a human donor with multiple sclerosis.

The CDR3 bases are TGCGCCAGCAGCTTGGTTGACAGTTCCTACGAGCAGTACTTC. Translated: CASSLVDSSYEQYF. The chain has TRBV5-1 and TRBJ2-7; possible D gene TRBD1, 5 bases. The CDR3 is made up of 14 amino acids. Germline assignment: CDR1 SGHRS and CDR2 YFSETQ. Deletions cut 0 bases from V and 1 base from J, with 8 bases between.